This is a list of T cell receptor beta chains from one sample in a study of blood T cell repertoires in COVID-19. Clones were sequenced by immunoSEQ multiplex PCR, and TCRdb holds only the in-frame ones, with some missing. Here the sample spans roughly 150,000 clones, roughly four fifths being singletons. Sequenced input: peripheral blood. The receptors shown here come from a man aged 65 to 79 with active or convalescent COVID-19. CDR3s include the opening cysteine and the closing phenylalanine or tryptophan. The D gene is left open where the match is weak. Clone size is stated in some rows and not others, as once, few, many or a class when expanded.

v_gene: TRBV27; abundance: NA; j_gene: TRBJ2-7; d_gene: NA; CDR3aa: CASSSQAFYEQYF; CDR3nt: TGTGCCAGCAGTTCCCAGGCTTTCTACGAGCAGTACTTC
v_gene: TRBV27; abundance: NA; j_gene: TRBJ1-4; d_gene: NA; CDR3aa: CASSYIRTTNEKLFF; CDR3nt: TGTGCCAGCAGTTATATCAGGACAACTAATGAAAAACTGTTTTTT
v_gene: TRBV7-9; abundance: NA; j_gene: TRBJ1-2; d_gene: TRBD1; CDR3aa: CASSLIPATGGNGYTF; CDR3nt: TGTGCCAGCAGCTTAATTCCCGCTACAGGGGGCAATGGCTACACCTTC
v_gene: TRBV11-3; abundance: NA; j_gene: TRBJ2-3; d_gene: TRBD2; CDR3aa: CASSLGGLAGGTDTQYF; CDR3nt: TGTGCCAGCAGCTTAGGAGGGCTAGCGGGCGGCACAGATACGCAGTATTTT
v_gene: TRBV6-6; abundance: NA; j_gene: TRBJ2-2; d_gene: TRBD2; CDR3aa: CASSSPRLAGGSMNTGELFF; CDR3nt: TGTGCCAGCAGCTCCCCCCGACTAGCGGGAGGATCTATGAACACCGGGGAGCTGTTTTTT
v_gene: TRBV5-6; abundance: few; j_gene: TRBJ2-2; d_gene: TRBD1; CDR3aa: CASSSDGTGWTGELFF; CDR3nt: TGTGCCAGCAGCTCGGACGGGACAGGATGGACCGGGGAGCTGTTTTTT
v_gene: TRBV7-6; abundance: NA; j_gene: TRBJ1-1; d_gene: TRBD1; CDR3aa: CASSSFTGGINTEAFF; CDR3nt: TGTGCCAGCAGCTCATTTACAGGGGGCATTAACACTGAAGCTTTCTTT
v_gene: TRBV7-2; abundance: NA; j_gene: TRBJ2-7; d_gene: NA; CDR3aa: CASSLGGGGVAYEQYF; CDR3nt: TGTGCCAGCAGCTTGGGGGGAGGCGGGGTCGCCTACGAGCAGTACTTC
v_gene: TRBV18; abundance: NA; j_gene: TRBJ2-7; d_gene: TRBD2; CDR3aa: CASSTTSGTHEQYF; CDR3nt: TGTGCCAGCTCAACGACTAGCGGGACCCACGAGCAGTACTTC
v_gene: TRBV14; abundance: NA; j_gene: TRBJ2-7; d_gene: NA; CDR3aa: CASSQAWGLLSYEQYF; CDR3nt: TGTGCCAGCAGCCAAGCCTGGGGACTGCTGTCCTACGAGCAGTACTTC
v_gene: TRBV28; abundance: NA; j_gene: TRBJ2-3; d_gene: NA; CDR3aa: CASSIAPADTQYF; CDR3nt: TGTGCCAGCAGTATAGCTCCGGCAGATACGCAGTATTTT
v_gene: TRBV18; abundance: NA; j_gene: TRBJ2-7; d_gene: NA; CDR3aa: CASSPPGTRTDRGKEQYF; CDR3nt: TGTGCCAGCTCACCCCCCGGAACGAGGACAGACCGGGGAAAAGAGCAGTACTTC
v_gene: TRBV6-5; abundance: NA; j_gene: TRBJ1-2; d_gene: NA; CDR3aa: CATELGYGYTF; CDR3nt: TGTGCCACCGAACTTGGCTATGGCTACACCTTC
v_gene: TRBV6-2/TRBV6-3; abundance: NA; j_gene: TRBJ2-7; d_gene: TRBD1; CDR3aa: CASSPTTGGFVTYEQYF; CDR3nt: TGTGCCAGCAGCCCGACGACAGGGGGATTTGTCACCTACGAGCAGTACTTC
v_gene: TRBV7-2; abundance: once; j_gene: TRBJ2-3; d_gene: NA; CDR3aa: CASSLQRVSDTQYF; CDR3nt: TGTGCCAGCAGTTTACAGAGGGTGTCGGATACGCAGTATTTT
v_gene: TRBV15; abundance: NA; j_gene: TRBJ2-2; d_gene: NA; CDR3aa: CATSRDRITGELFF; CDR3nt: TGTGCCACCAGCAGAGACAGAATCACCGGGGAGCTGTTTTTT
v_gene: TRBV14; abundance: once; j_gene: TRBJ1-1; d_gene: TRBD1; CDR3aa: CASSPWTGGNTEAFF; CDR3nt: TGTGCCAGCAGCCCTTGGACAGGGGGGAACACTGAAGCTTTCTTT